Listed here are 15 T cell receptor beta chains from one sample, sequenced in a study of CD8 T cells in Susac syndrome. An amount of RNA that ranged from about 0.45 to 1 ug was reverse transcribed with random hexamers. MiXCR was run by TCRdb on the immunoSEQ multiplex PCR reads, yielding one entry per CDR3 protein. Among under 550,000 distinct CDR3 sequences listed, around 85% were seen once. Sequencing used CD8+ T cells from PBMCs. All receptors derive from a human donor with multiple sclerosis.

The CDR3: CASSESAGEGAFF. In DNA, the CDR3 is TGCGCCAGCAGTGAGTCGGCAGGAGAAGGAGCTTTCTTT. This chain connects TRBV10-1 to TRBJ1-1; D unresolved. The germline V gene has CDR1 WNHNN and CDR2 SYGVQD (reference sequence). V lost 0 bases to trimming and J lost 10 bases, with 12 bases between them. There are 13 residues in the CDR3.

In regard to this clonotype: The conserved phenylalanine or tryptophan normally closing the CDR3 is absent here, so this likely arose from a read error. The genes are TRBV6-5 and TRBJ2-7; 9 bases line up with TRBD1. The J segment lost 4 bases and the V segment lost 0 bases, leaving 10 bases of the junction unmatched. The CDR3 contains 17 residues. CDR1 is MNHEY and CDR2 is SVGAGI in the germline V gene. In nucleotides, the CDR3 is TGTGCCAGCAGTTACTCGATCCCTTCGGGACAGGGTTACGAGCAGTACCTC. Residues: CASSYSIPSGQGYEQYL.

The genes are TRBV5-1 and TRBJ2-7; D gene ambiguous. CDR3 length equals 14 residues. In germline, CDR1 is SGHRS, CDR2 YFSETQ. Deletions cut 0 bases from V and 0 bases from J, with 7 bases between. This chain's CDR3 is CASSLDPSSYEQYF. CDR3 DNA sequence: TGCGCCAGCAGCTTGGATCCCAGCTCCTACGAGCAGTACTTC.

V gene TRBV7-2 combines with J gene TRBJ2-5, with D possibly being TRBD2 (5 bases). The germline V and J ends were trimmed by 5 bases and 5 bases, with 18 bases remaining between them. CDR1 SGHTA and CDR2 FQGNSA come from the germline V gene. This CDR3 is 15 amino acids long. DNA of the CDR3: TGTGCCAGCAGCCAATATCTAGCCTCGGGTGAGACCCAGTACTTC. As protein: CASSQYLASGETQYF.

The CDR3 DNA reads as TGTGCCAGCAGCCCGGAAGGCTTGATTCACAATGAGCAGTTCTTC. Its protein is CASSPEGLIHNEQFF. V gene TRBV7-9 combines with J gene TRBJ2-1; no definite D call. V was shortened by 5 bases and J by 5 bases, with 16 bases between the two germline ends. CDR3 length equals 15 residues. The germline V gene has CDR1 SEHNR and CDR2 FQNEAQ (reference sequence). Supplemented by reference TRBV7-9 and TRBJ2-1, the full variable domain reads DTGVSQNPRHKITKRGQNVTFRCDPISEHNRLYWYRQTLGQGPEFLTYFQNEAQLEKSRLLSDRFSAERPKGSFSTLEIQRTEQGDSAMYLCASSPEGLIHNEQFFGPGTRLTVL.

J is TRBJ1-1 and V is TRBV3-1, with 9 bases identical to TRBD1. This CDR3 spans 16 amino acids. V dropped 4 bases and J dropped 5; count of bases not matched to a gene: 11. CDR1 is LGHDT and CDR2 is YNNKEL in the germline V gene (reference sequence). CDR3 in DNA: TGTGCCAGCAGCCTCACGCCTGGACAGGGGAGGACTGAAGCTTTCTTT. This sequence encodes CASSLTPGQGRTEAFF.

The gene calls are TRBV7-9 and TRBJ2-7; tentative D call: TRBD1 (5 bases). This CDR3 is 15 amino acids long. CDR1 is SEHNR, CDR2 FQNEAQ, per germline (reference sequence). V was cut by 1 base and J by 2 bases, with 12 bases left in between. CDR3 protein: CASSLGKGRPYEQYF. The CDR3 DNA reads TGTGCCAGCAGCTTAGGCAAGGGGCGACCCTACGAGCAGTACTTC.

The chain uses TRBV27 and TRBJ2-2, with a tentative D call TRBD1 (5 bases). CDR1 and CDR2 from the germline V gene are MNHEY and SMNVEV (reference sequence). The CDR3 length is 15 residues. Trimming stripped 8 bases from V and 0 bases from J, with 13 bases between. CDR3: CASVPRASNTGELFF. CDR3 in DNA: TGTGCCAGCGTCCCCAGGGCTTCGAACACCGGGGAGCTGTTTTTT.

The rearrangement links TRBV27 to TRBJ1-5, with D perhaps TRBD1 (6 bases). Trimming shortened V by 5 bases and J by 3 bases, and 17 bases separated the two germline ends. Germline CDR1 reads MNHEY; CDR2 reads SMNVEV (reference sequence). This CDR3 is built from 16 residues. CDR3 DNA: TGTGCCAGCAGTACGTTACAGGGATATCACAATCAGCCCCAGCATTTT. Protein: CASSTLQGYHNQPQHF.

This clonotype turned up a few times. The chain combines TRBV6-2 or TRBV6-3 with TRBJ2-5; TRBD1 might be the D (5 bases). The CDR3 consists of 17 residues. V lost 2 bases and J lost 3, with 19 bases in between. CDR1 is MNHEY and CDR2 is SVGEGT in the germline V gene. CDR3 nucleotides: TGTGCCAGCAGTTACCTGGCTGGACAAGGGATGAAAGAGACCCAGTACTTC. This translates into CASSYLAGQGMKETQYF.

The V and J genes are TRBV7-8 and TRBJ2-2, with D perhaps matching TRBD1 (6 bases). Trimming cost V 4 bases and J 4 bases, with 19 bases left between them. Germline assignment: CDR1 SGHVS and CDR2 FQNEAQ. CDR3 length: 17 residues. CDR3 in amino acids: CASSYPRDMSGTGELFF. CDR3 in DNA: TGTGCCAGCAGCTACCCACGGGACATGTCTGGCACCGGGGAGCTGTTTTTT.

The V call is TRBV27, the J call TRBJ1-1, with a weak D call TRBD1 (6 bases). CDR1 and CDR2 (germline): MNHEY, SMNVEV (reference sequence). Trimming pared 6 bases from V and 10 bases from J, leaving 18 bases between. The length of the CDR3 is 13 residues. Here the CDR3 DNA reads TGTGCCAGCAGCATAACGGGGGGCTCGGGAGCTTTCTTT. It encodes CASSITGGSGAFF.

The chain recombines TRBV4-1 with TRBJ2-7; TRBD2 matches at 10 bases. The trim removed 2 bases at V and 3 bases at J, leaving 4 bases unmatched. The CDR3 runs 15 residues. Germline V gene lookup returns CDR1 MGHRA and CDR2 YSYEKL. The CDR3 nucleotides are TGCGCCAGCAGCCAACCGGGACTAGCGAGCTACGAGCAGTACTTC. It yields the protein CASSQPGLASYEQYF.

This sequence joins TRBV23-1 and TRBJ1-1; no firm D call. TRBV23-1 is flagged as an ORF with uncertain function. The length of the CDR3 is 15 residues. Trimming removed 4 bases at V and 0 bases at J, with 12 bases between. CDR3 in DNA: TGCGCCAGCAGTCCCCAGACTGTTGTGAACACTGAAGCTTTCTTT. Its protein is CASSPQTVVNTEAFF.

This clonotype was seen a single time. V gene TRBV4-1 combines with J gene TRBJ1-5; D is unclear. The CDR3 runs 13 residues. V was pared by 1 base and J by 9 bases, with 10 bases between. Germline V lookup: CDR1 MGHRA, CDR2 YSYEKL. In nucleotides, the CDR3 is TGCGCCAGCAGCCAAGTCTTCCTGAGGCCCCAGCATTTT. Protein product: CASSQVFLRPQHF.